The TCR beta chain under discussion was sequenced for a study of neurological immune-mediated disorders. The time point: technical triplicate 1. TCRdb processed the 5' RACE reads anew with MiXCR; each CDR3 protein has one entry. The sample consists of around 37,000 distinct CDR3 sequences, over 8.5% of them appearing once. Between the trimmed V and J ends, which lost 3 bases and 5 bases, there was a span of 13 bases. Germline V gene data show CDR1 as DFQATT and CDR2 as SNEGSKA (reference sequence). The CDR3 length is 14 residues. The sequenced sample consisted of PBMCs. This clonotype originated in a man aged 60 to 69 with HTLV-1-associated myelopathy (HAM/TSP). The chain uses TRBV20-1 and TRBJ2-2; TRBD2 is a possible D gene (5 bases). CDR3 loop: CSARRAPGTGELFF. CDR3 nucleotides: TGCAGTGCTAGGAGGGCCCCGGGGACCGGGGAGCTGTTTTTT.